The sequence of this T cell receptor (beta chain) was determined in a study of blood T cell repertoires in COVID-19. Overall study context: Both acute and convalescent COVID-19 samples were obtained from the United States, Italy and Spain. In each case, the material was cDNA or gDNA derived from T cells, B-cell-depleted T cells, or PBMCs.

Seattle cases were enrolled at active infection and followed longitudinally. J lost 0 bases, V lost 0 bases, and 17 bases had no gene match. CDR1 is PRHDT, CDR2 FYEKMQ, per germline (reference sequence). CDR3 length equals 20 residues. Only in-frame clones appear in the TCRdb table, and some are missing; sequencing was by immunoSEQ multiplex PCR. The sample records fewer than 600,000 clones, 89% being singletons. V is TRBV13 and J is TRBJ2-7, with TRBD2 identical over 7 bases. The clonotype was recovered from a man between 18 and 29 years old with COVID-19, enrolled during active disease. Sequencing was done on a sample of peripheral blood. The CDR3 nucleotides read TGTGCCAGCAGCTTAGGCGGGGGGTTTCACCCCGAGAACAGCTCCTACGAGCAGTACTTC. Amino acid sequence: CASSLGGGFHPENSSYEQYF.